One sample yielded the 5 T cell receptor beta chains listed below, sequenced in a study of long-term antiretroviral therapy in people with HIV. Assay version v3.0 of immunoSEQ was used, and it was run at survey level. Profiled with immunoSEQ multiplex PCR; TCRdb holds only in-frame clones, not every one. The sample lists 20,000 or so clones; 76% were seen once. This specimen was unsorted PBMCs, taken 0.5 years before starting antiretroviral therapy. The receptor source for this set is a woman aged 45-65 years with HIV.

The gene calls are TRBV7-2 and TRBJ1-4; tentative D call: TRBD1 (6 bases). CDR1 and CDR2 from the germline V gene are SGHTA and FQGNSA. V was trimmed by 4 bases and J by 7 bases, leaving 16 bases between them. This CDR3 region has 15 residues. The CDR3 is CASSSTRGAREKLFF. CDR3 in DNA: TGTGCCAGCAGCTCGACTAGGGGGGCGCGTGAAAAACTGTTTTTT.

This chain joins TRBV29-1 and TRBJ1-2; D call uncertain. The CDR3 length is 13 residues. In germline, CDR1 is SQVTM, CDR2 ANQGSEA. Trimming took off 1 base at V and 1 base at J, with 7 bases between the two ends. CDR3 in amino acids: CSVEGINNYGYTF. CDR3 bases: TGCAGCGTTGAAGGGATTAATAACTATGGCTACACCTTC. Looking up the rest from reference TRBV29-1 and TRBJ1-2 gives the full variable domain: SAVISQKPSRDICQRGTSLTIQCQVDSQVTMMFWYRQQPGQSLTLIATANQGSEATYESGFVIDKFPISRPNLTFSTLTVSNMSPEDSSIYLCSVEGINNYGYTFGSGTRLTVV.

The rearrangement uses TRBV5-4 and TRBJ1-1; D is unresolved. The germline V gene encodes CDR1 SGHNT and CDR2 YYREEE (reference sequence). V dropped 1 base and J dropped 2 bases, with 6 bases sitting between them. CDR3 length: 13 residues. The CDR3 DNA follows: TGTGCCAGCAGCTTGAATACCAACACTGAAGCTTTCTTT. This codes for CASSLNTNTEAFF.

The sample holds one count of this clone. V usage is TRBV7-9 and J usage is TRBJ2-5; no definite D call. Germline V gene lookup returns CDR1 SEHNR and CDR2 FQNEAQ (reference sequence). The V end was cut by 5 bases, the J end by 0 bases, with 16 bases between. This CDR3 has 16 amino acids. This CDR3 is CASSPPGVSYQETQYF. CDR3 nucleotide sequence: TGTGCCAGCAGCCCCCCCGGCGTCAGCTACCAAGAGACCCAGTACTTC.

This clone was detected once. V usage is TRBV6-6 and J usage is TRBJ1-6; 8 positions match TRBD1. In germline, CDR1 is MNHNY, CDR2 SVGAGI (reference sequence). The CDR3 contains 15 residues. With 2 bases clipped from V and 8 bases from J, the junction kept 5 bases outside the gene matches. The CDR3 DNA reads TGTGCCAGCAGTTACACGACAGGGGAAGATTCACCCCTCCACTTT. It is translated as CASSYTTGEDSPLHF.